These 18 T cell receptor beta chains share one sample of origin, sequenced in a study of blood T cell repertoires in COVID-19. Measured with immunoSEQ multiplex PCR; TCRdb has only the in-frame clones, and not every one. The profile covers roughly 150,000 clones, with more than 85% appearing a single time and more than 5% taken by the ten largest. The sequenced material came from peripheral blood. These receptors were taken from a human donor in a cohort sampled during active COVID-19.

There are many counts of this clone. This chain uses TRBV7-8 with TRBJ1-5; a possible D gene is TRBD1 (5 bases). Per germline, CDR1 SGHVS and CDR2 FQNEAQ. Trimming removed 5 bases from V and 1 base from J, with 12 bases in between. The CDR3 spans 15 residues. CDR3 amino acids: CASSLWGESNQPQHF. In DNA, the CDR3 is TGTGCCAGCAGCCTATGGGGGGAGAGCAATCAGCCCCAGCATTTT.

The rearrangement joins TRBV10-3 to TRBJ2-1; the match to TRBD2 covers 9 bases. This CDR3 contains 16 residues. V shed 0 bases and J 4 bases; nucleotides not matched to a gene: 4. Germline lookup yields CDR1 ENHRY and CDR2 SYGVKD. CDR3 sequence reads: CAISESRLAVYNEQFF. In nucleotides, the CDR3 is TGTGCCATCAGTGAGTCACGACTAGCGGTTTACAATGAGCAGTTCTTC.

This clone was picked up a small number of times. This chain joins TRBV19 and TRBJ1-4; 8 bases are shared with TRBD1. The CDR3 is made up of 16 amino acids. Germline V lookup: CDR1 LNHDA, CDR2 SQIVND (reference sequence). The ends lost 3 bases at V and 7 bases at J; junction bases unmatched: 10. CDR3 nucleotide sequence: TGTGCCAGTAGTATGTACAGGGGGAAGGAGGGTGAAAAACTGTTTTTT. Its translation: CASSMYRGKEGEKLFF.

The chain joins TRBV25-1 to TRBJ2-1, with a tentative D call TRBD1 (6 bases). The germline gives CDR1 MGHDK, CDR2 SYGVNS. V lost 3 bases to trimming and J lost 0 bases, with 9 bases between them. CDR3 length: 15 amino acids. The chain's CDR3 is CASSEDRSSYNEQFF. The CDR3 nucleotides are TGTGCCAGCAGTGAGGACAGAAGCTCCTACAATGAGCAGTTCTTC.

CDR3 sequence reads: CASSPRKTGVDTGELFF. In DNA, the CDR3 is TGTGCCAGCAGCCCCCGGAAGACAGGGGTGGACACCGGGGAGCTGTTTTTT. V is TRBV11-2 and J is TRBJ2-2; TRBD1 matches 8 bases. The germline CDR1 and CDR2 sequences are SGHAT and FQNNGV. Trimming took 5 bases from V and 3 from J; bases not matched to a gene: 11. The CDR3 is 17 amino acids. Complete variable domain (other parts from reference TRBV11-2 and TRBJ2-2): EAGVAQSPRYKIIEKRQSVAFWCNPISGHATLYWYQQILGQGPKLLIQFQNNGVVDDSQLPKDRFSAERLKGVDSTLKIQPAKLEDSAVYLCASSPRKTGVDTGELFFGEGSRLTVL.

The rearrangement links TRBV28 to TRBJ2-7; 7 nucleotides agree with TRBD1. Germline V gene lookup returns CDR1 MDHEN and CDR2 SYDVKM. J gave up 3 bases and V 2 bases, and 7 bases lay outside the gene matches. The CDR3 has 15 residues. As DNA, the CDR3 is TGTGCCAGCAGTTTAGACAGGGTGGGACACTACGAGCAGTACTTC. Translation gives CASSLDRVGHYEQYF.

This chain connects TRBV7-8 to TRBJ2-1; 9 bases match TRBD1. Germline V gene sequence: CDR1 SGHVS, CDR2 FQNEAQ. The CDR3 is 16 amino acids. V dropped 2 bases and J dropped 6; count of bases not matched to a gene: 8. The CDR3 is CASSLRLGQGSNEQFF. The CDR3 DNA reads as TGTGCCAGCAGCTTACGGCTGGGACAGGGAAGCAATGAGCAGTTCTTC.

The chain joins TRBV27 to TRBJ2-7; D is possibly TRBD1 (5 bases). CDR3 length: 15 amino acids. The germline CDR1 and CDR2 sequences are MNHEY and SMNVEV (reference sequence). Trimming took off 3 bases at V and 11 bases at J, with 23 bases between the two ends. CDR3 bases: TGTGCCAGCAGTTTGACTTTTACAGGCACAACTACGAAGTACTTC. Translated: CASSLTFTGTTTKYF.

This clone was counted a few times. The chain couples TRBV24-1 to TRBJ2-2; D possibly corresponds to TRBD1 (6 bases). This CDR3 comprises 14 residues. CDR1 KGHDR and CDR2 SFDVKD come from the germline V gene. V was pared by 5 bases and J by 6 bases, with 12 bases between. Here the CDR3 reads CATSGQAGPGELFF. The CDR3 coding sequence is TGTGCCACCAGTGGACAGGCAGGACCCGGGGAGCTGTTTTTT.

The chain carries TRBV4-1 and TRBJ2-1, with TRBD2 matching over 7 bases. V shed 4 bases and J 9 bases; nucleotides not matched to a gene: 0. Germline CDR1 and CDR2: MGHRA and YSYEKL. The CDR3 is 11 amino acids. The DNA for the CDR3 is TGCGCCAGCAGCCCGGGGGGTGAGCAGTTCTTC. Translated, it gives CASSPGGEQFF.

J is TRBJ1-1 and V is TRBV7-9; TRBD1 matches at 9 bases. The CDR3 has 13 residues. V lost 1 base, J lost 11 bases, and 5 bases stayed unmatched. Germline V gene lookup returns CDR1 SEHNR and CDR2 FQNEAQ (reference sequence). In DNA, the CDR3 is TGTGCCAGCAGCTTAGATAGGGACAGGGACGCTTTCTTT. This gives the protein CASSLDRDRDAFF.

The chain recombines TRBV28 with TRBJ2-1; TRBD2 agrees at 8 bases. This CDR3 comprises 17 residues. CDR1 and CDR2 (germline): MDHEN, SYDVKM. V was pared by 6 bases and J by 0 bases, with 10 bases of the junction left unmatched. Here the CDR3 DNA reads TGTGCCAGCAGCCCCAATTATGCGGGAGGCTCCTACAATGAGCAGTTCTTC. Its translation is CASSPNYAGGSYNEQFF.

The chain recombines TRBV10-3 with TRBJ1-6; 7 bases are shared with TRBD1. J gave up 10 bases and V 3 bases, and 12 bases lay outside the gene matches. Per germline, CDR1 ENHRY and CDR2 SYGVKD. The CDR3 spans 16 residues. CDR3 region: CAISDPDLGGNSPLHF. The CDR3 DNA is TGTGCCATCAGTGACCCAGATTTAGGGGGCAACTCACCCCTCCACTTT.

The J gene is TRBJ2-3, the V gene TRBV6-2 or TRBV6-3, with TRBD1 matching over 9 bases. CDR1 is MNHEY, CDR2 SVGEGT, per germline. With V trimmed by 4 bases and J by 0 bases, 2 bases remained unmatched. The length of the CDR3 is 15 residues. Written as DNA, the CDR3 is TGTGCCAGCAGTTCCGGACAGGGGAGCACAGATACGCAGTATTTT. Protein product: CASSSGQGSTDTQYF.

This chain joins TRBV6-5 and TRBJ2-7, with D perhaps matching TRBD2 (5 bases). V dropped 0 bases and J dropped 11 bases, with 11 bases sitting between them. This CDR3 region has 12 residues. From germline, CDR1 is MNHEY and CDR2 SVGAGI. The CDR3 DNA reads TGTGCCAGCAGTTACTCGGGTCACGGGGAGTACTTC. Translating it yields CASSYSGHGEYF.

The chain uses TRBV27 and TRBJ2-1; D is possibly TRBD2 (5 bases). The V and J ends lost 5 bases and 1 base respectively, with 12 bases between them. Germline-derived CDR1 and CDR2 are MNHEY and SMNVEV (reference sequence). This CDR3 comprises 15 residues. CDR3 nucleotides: TGTGCCAGCAGTCAACTAGTTTCTTCCTACAATGAGCAGTTCTTC. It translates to CASSQLVSSYNEQFF.

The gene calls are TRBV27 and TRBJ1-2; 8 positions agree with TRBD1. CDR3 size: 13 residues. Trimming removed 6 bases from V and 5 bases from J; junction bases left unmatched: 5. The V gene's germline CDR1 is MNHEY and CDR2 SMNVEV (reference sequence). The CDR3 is CASSLGQGYGYTF. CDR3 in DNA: TGTGCCAGCAGCTTAGGACAGGGTTATGGCTACACCTTC.

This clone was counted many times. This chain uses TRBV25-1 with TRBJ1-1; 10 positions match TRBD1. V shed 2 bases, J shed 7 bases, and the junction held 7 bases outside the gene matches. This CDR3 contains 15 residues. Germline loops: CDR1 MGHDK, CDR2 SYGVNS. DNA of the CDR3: TGTGCCAGCAGTGAAAAAGACAGGGGGCGGTTTGAAGCTTTCTTT. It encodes CASSEKDRGRFEAFF.